The 32 T cell receptor beta chains reported below all come from one sample, sequenced in a study of blood T cell repertoires in COVID-19. Sequencing used immunoSEQ multiplex PCR; TCRdb keeps in-frame clones, though not all of them. Found here are 130,000 to 150,000 clones, roughly 87% of them singletons; the top ten hold nearly 0.95%. Source material: peripheral blood. The receptors here all came from a woman aged 45-65 years with acute or convalescent COVID-19.

The chain is built from TRBV3-1 (or the pseudogene TRBV3-2) and TRBJ2-7; 9 bases match TRBD1. This CDR3 is 15 amino acids long. V shed 0 bases, J shed 3 bases, and the junction held 3 bases outside the gene matches. In germline, CDR1 is LGHDT, CDR2 YNNKEL (reference sequence). CDR3 protein: CASSQDRTGVYEQYF. In DNA form, the CDR3 reads TGTGCCAGCAGCCAAGATCGGACAGGGGTCTACGAGCAGTACTTC.

The chain is built from TRBV4-1 and TRBJ2-7, with unresolved D. CDR3 length equals 12 residues. Trimming shortened V by 1 base and J by 6 bases, and 7 bases separated the two germline ends. Germline assignment: CDR1 MGHRA and CDR2 YSYEKL. As DNA, the CDR3 is TGCGCCAGCAGCCAAGTAACAAGCGAGCAGTACTTC. Protein sequence: CASSQVTSEQYF.

The chain links TRBV24-1 to TRBJ1-1; possible D gene TRBD1, 5 bases. CDR3 length: 17 amino acids. Trimming stripped 7 bases from V and 4 bases from J, with 24 bases between. Per germline, CDR1 KGHDR and CDR2 SFDVKD. The CDR3 spells CATSRFRIDPRGTEAFF. The CDR3 DNA is TGTGCCACCAGCCGATTTAGGATAGACCCTAGGGGCACTGAAGCTTTCTTT.

The chain is built from TRBV5-5 and TRBJ2-3; D might be TRBD1 (5 bases). The CDR3 totals 16 residues. The germline V and J ends were trimmed by 4 bases and 5 bases, with 20 bases remaining between them. Germline V gene lookup returns CDR1 SGHKS and CDR2 YYEKEE (reference sequence). CDR3 sequence: CASSGGRVQGRDTQYF. Written as DNA, the CDR3 is TGTGCCAGCAGCGGCGGACGGGTCCAGGGAAGAGATACGCAGTATTTT.

The gene calls are TRBV7-2 and TRBJ1-5; TRBD1 aligns across 8 bases. Losses at the gene ends were 5 bases for V and 5 bases for J; bases not matched to a gene: 8. This CDR3 comprises 15 residues. Germline V gene sequence: CDR1 SGHTA, CDR2 FQGNSA. The CDR3 loop is CASSPLGQVYQPQHF. The CDR3 DNA is TGTGCCAGCAGCCCGCTGGGACAGGTATATCAGCCCCAGCATTTT.

The chain couples TRBV29-1 to TRBJ1-1; D unresolved. Trimming took 8 bases from V and 0 from J, leaving 13 bases between them. CDR1 and CDR2 (germline): SQVTM, ANQGSEA. This CDR3 contains 13 residues. DNA for the CDR3: TGCAGCCTCGGGAAGGGATTGAACACTGAAGCTTTCTTT. This gives the protein CSLGKGLNTEAFF.

The chain uses TRBV5-1 and TRBJ1-2, with TRBD1 matching over 7 bases. V gave up 4 bases and J gave up 2 bases; unmatched junction bases: 5. Looked up from germline, CDR1 is SGHRS and CDR2 is YFSETQ. The CDR3 totals 14 residues. The CDR3 DNA is TGCGCCAGCAGCCCTCAGGGGGAGAACTATGGCTACACCTTC. It is translated as CASSPQGENYGYTF. Based on the CDR3 plus reference TRBV5-1 and TRBJ1-2, the full variable domain is KAGVTQTPRYLIKTRGQQVTLSCSPISGHRSVSWYQQTPGQGLQFLFEYFSETQRNKGNFPGRFSGRQFSNSRSEMNVSTLELGDSALYLCASSPQGENYGYTFGSGTRLTVV.

In this sample, this clone turned up once. The CDR3 DNA is TGTGCCAGCAGCTTGGGAGCTAGCGGGAGTGGATTTAATGAGCAGTTCTTC. This codes for CASSLGASGSGFNEQFF. The chain joins TRBV11-3 to TRBJ2-1, with 10 bases fitting TRBD2. Germline V gives CDR1 SGHNT, CDR2 YENEEA. J lost 7 bases, V lost 3 bases, and 12 bases had no gene match. The CDR3 spans 17 residues.

The gene calls are TRBV9 and TRBJ2-7; a weak D match, TRBD1 (6 bases). Germline CDR1 is SGDLS and CDR2 is YYNGEE. This CDR3 comprises 14 residues. Trimming cost V 4 bases and J 1 base, with 12 bases left between them. The CDR3 coding sequence is TGTGCCAGCAGCCTCACAGGGATTTCCTACGAGCAGTACTTC. Encoded protein: CASSLTGISYEQYF.

In this sample, this clone turned up once. The chain links TRBV11-3 to TRBJ2-2; 7 bases are a match to TRBD1. The CDR3 totals 13 residues. CDR1 SGHNT and CDR2 YENEEA come from the germline V gene. V dropped 5 bases and J dropped 7; count of bases not matched to a gene: 4. CDR3 in amino acids: CASSLTGFGELFF. CDR3 sequence (DNA): TGTGCCAGCAGCCTGACAGGGTTCGGGGAGCTGTTTTTT.

V gene TRBV7-3 combines with J gene TRBJ1-2, with unresolved D. With 3 bases removed from V and 6 bases from J, the gap between germline ends came to 11 bases. Germline lookup yields CDR1 SGHTA and CDR2 FQGTGA. The CDR3 is 13 amino acids. The chain's CDR3 is CASSFGRGNGYTF. The CDR3 DNA is TGTGCCAGCAGCTTTGGGCGGGGAAATGGCTACACCTTC.

This chain joins TRBV7-6 and TRBJ2-3; D gene ambiguous. V lost 3 bases, J lost 3 bases, and 7 bases lay in between. The CDR3 has 13 residues. Per germline, CDR1 SGHVS and CDR2 FNYEAQ. CDR3 nucleotides: TGTGCCAGCAGCTTCCGTGTTACAGATACGCAGTATTTT. This translates into CASSFRVTDTQYF.

This chain links TRBV9 with TRBJ2-1; TRBD2 agrees at 9 bases. Per the germline V gene, CDR1 is SGDLS and CDR2 is YYNGEE. Trimming cost V 4 bases and J 6 bases; bases outside gene matches: 14. The CDR3 spans 17 residues. This CDR3 reads CASSPSVASGAPNEQFF. The CDR3 DNA sequence: TGTGCCAGCAGCCCCTCGGTAGCTAGCGGGGCCCCCAATGAGCAGTTCTTC. The whole variable domain, remainder taken from reference TRBV9 and TRBJ2-1, is DSGVTQTPKHLITATGQRVTLRCSPRSGDLSVYWYQQSLDQGLQFLIQYYNGEERAKGNILERFSAQQFPDLHSELNLSSLELGDSALYFCASSPSVASGAPNEQFFGPGTRLTVL.

The chain recombines TRBV20-1 with TRBJ2-1; D is unresolved. This CDR3 region has 11 residues. V was trimmed by 1 base and J by 9 bases, leaving 7 bases between them. The germline V gene encodes CDR1 DFQATT and CDR2 SNEGSKA (reference sequence). In DNA, the CDR3 is TGCAGTGCTAGAGCCTCGTTTGAGCAGTTCTTC. Its protein product is CSARASFEQFF.

The chain combines TRBV30 with TRBJ1-3; D gene ambiguous. Germline V gene data show CDR1 as GTSNPN and CDR2 as SVGIG (reference sequence). Trimming took 4 bases from V and 7 from J, leaving 14 bases between them. This CDR3 contains 13 residues. The DNA for the CDR3 is TGTGCCTGGAATTTGGGCAGGAGGAACACCATATATTTT. Its protein is CAWNLGRRNTIYF.

This chain links TRBV30 with TRBJ1-6; 10 positions match TRBD1. Germline trimming cut 5 bases from V and 8 bases from J; bases unmatched to any gene: 6. CDR3 length: 14 residues. Germline CDR1 GTSNPN, CDR2 SVGIG (reference sequence). The DNA for the CDR3 is TGTGCCTGGGCCGGGACAGGGGAAGATTCACCCCTCCACTTT. It encodes CAWAGTGEDSPLHF.

The gene calls are TRBV21-1 and TRBJ2-3; the listed D gene, TRBD2, was not tested against the DNA. TRBV21-1 is classified as a pseudogene. This CDR3 is 16 amino acids long. The CDR3 loop is CASTLGRGGCTDTQYF. CDR3 DNA: TGTGCCAGCACCCTCGGGCGGGGGGGTTGCACAGATACGCAGTATTTT.

This clone was detected a few times. The V and J genes are TRBV18 and TRBJ2-6; TRBD1 aligns across 8 bases. The CDR3 consists of 16 residues. Germline CDR1 reads KGHSH; CDR2 reads LQKENI. With V trimmed by 4 bases and J by 2 bases, 4 bases remained unmatched. CDR3 protein: CASSLNRGTGANVLTF. CDR3 in DNA: TGTGCCAGCTCACTGAACAGGGGGACTGGGGCCAACGTCCTGACTTTC. Full variable domain (outside the CDR3, taken from reference TRBV18 and TRBJ2-6): NAGVMQNPRHLVRRRGQEARLRCSPMKGHSHVYWYRQLPEEGLKFMVYLQKENIIDESGMPKERFSAEFPKEGPSILRIQQVVRGDSAAYFCASSLNRGTGANVLTFGAGSRLTVL.

The rearrangement joins TRBV27 to TRBJ2-1, with 8 positions matching TRBD2. The CDR3 covers 15 residues. Germline V gene lookup returns CDR1 MNHEY and CDR2 SMNVEV (reference sequence). With 0 bases clipped from V and 3 bases from J, the junction kept 1 base outside the gene matches. The CDR3 DNA is TGTGCCAGCAGTTTATCTAGCGGGGTCTACAATGAGCAGTTCTTC. This encodes CASSLSSGVYNEQFF.

V usage is TRBV29-1 and J usage is TRBJ2-1; D perhaps matches TRBD2 (6 bases). V was trimmed by 1 base and J by 2 bases, leaving 12 bases between them. The CDR3 has 15 residues. Germline V lookup: CDR1 SQVTM, CDR2 ANQGSEA. In DNA, the CDR3 is TGCAGCGTTGAAGGGGAGGTTGGGGCCTACAATGAGCAGTTCTTC. Residues: CSVEGEVGAYNEQFF.

The chain has TRBV5-1 and TRBJ1-2; TRBD1 matches 7 bases. V lost 4 bases, J lost 3 bases, and 9 bases stayed unmatched. The CDR3 runs 15 residues. In germline, CDR1 is SGHRS, CDR2 YFSETQ. The CDR3 DNA reads as TGCGCCAGCAGCCTAGGAGGGCAGGGGGACTATGGCTACACCTTC. As protein: CASSLGGQGDYGYTF.

This CDR3 is CASRQGWNQPQHF. The CDR3 DNA follows: TGTGCCAGCAGACAGGGTTGGAATCAGCCCCAGCATTTT. This sequence joins TRBV12-3 or TRBV12-4 and TRBJ1-5, with a tentative D call TRBD1 (6 bases). The CDR3 loop spans 13 amino acids. The germline V and J ends were trimmed by 6 bases and 4 bases, with 10 bases remaining between them.

This clone has only a few counts. The V call is TRBV9, the J call TRBJ2-6, with 10 bases identical to TRBD1. CDR3 size: 20 residues. Germline assignment: CDR1 SGDLS and CDR2 YYNGEE. The trim removed 1 base at V and 4 bases at J, leaving 14 bases unmatched. The chain's CDR3 is CASSVTSSTGGLSGANVLTF. In DNA, the CDR3 is TGTGCCAGCAGCGTAACCTCCTCGACAGGGGGCCTTTCCGGGGCCAACGTCCTGACTTTC. Drawing the rest from reference TRBV9 and TRBJ2-6, the complete variable domain is DSGVTQTPKHLITATGQRVTLRCSPRSGDLSVYWYQQSLDQGLQFLIQYYNGEERAKGNILERFSAQQFPDLHSELNLSSLELGDSALYFCASSVTSSTGGLSGANVLTFGAGSRLTVL.

The chain is built from TRBV14 and TRBJ1-1, with 7 bases that match TRBD1. This CDR3 comprises 14 residues. The germline V gene has CDR1 SGHDN and CDR2 FVKESK. The junction had 5 bases not matched to a gene; V was cut back by 0 bases and J by 7 bases. The CDR3 sequence: CASSQEEGAGEAFF. For the CDR3, the DNA is TGTGCCAGCAGCCAAGAGGAGGGGGCCGGTGAAGCTTTCTTT.

The J gene is TRBJ1-1, the V gene TRBV5-5; D gene ambiguous. Trimming removed 1 base from V and 7 bases from J, with 11 bases in between. Germline assignment: CDR1 SGHKS and CDR2 YYEKEE (reference sequence). This CDR3 region has 13 residues. CDR3 nucleotides: TGTGCCAGCAGCTTGTTACAGTCTAATGAAGCTTTCTTT. Protein product: CASSLLQSNEAFF.

This chain uses TRBV10-1 with TRBJ2-4; possibly TRBD2 for D (5 bases). The CDR3 has 14 residues. Per germline, CDR1 WNHNN and CDR2 SYGVQD (reference sequence). The ends were cut back, 5 bases at V and 2 bases at J, with 10 bases in the middle. CDR3 in amino acids: CASSPRETKNIQYF. In nucleotides, the CDR3 is TGCGCCAGCAGTCCCCGGGAAACCAAAAACATTCAGTACTTC.

The chain has TRBV5-1 and TRBJ2-1, with D unresolved. The CDR3 consists of 15 residues. Germline V CDR1 and CDR2: SGHRS, YFSETQ. V shed 1 base and J shed 6 bases, with 14 bases lying between them. CDR3 sequence: CASSLLYSTGNEQFF. CDR3 in DNA: TGCGCCAGCAGCTTGCTATATTCCACCGGCAATGAGCAGTTCTTC.

This sequence joins TRBV12-1 and TRBJ2-4; no DNA check was done on the table's D call, TRBD2. TRBV12-1 is a pseudogene segment. CDR3 size: 19 residues. CDR3 sequence: CASSTTSGGADLAKNIQYF. The CDR3 DNA reads TGTGCCAGCAGCACTACTAGCGGGGGGGCAGATCTAGCCAAAAACATTCAGTACTTC.

V and J are TRBV19 and TRBJ2-7; the D gene is possibly TRBD1 (5 bases). The CDR3 is 13 amino acids. Deletions cut 2 bases from V and 0 bases from J, with 5 bases between. Germline V gene data show CDR1 as LNHDA and CDR2 as SQIVND (reference sequence). CDR3 protein: CASSIQGSYEQYF. CDR3 in DNA: TGTGCCAGTAGTATACAGGGCTCCTACGAGCAGTACTTC.

This chain connects TRBV6-5 to TRBJ2-7, with 12 nucleotides matching TRBD1. Trimming removed 3 bases from V and 5 bases from J; junction bases left unmatched: 5. The germline V gene has CDR1 MNHEY and CDR2 SVGAGI. The length of the CDR3 is 15 residues. CDR3 region: CASSYAGQGANEQYF. CDR3 in DNA: TGTGCCAGCAGTTATGCGGGACAGGGGGCTAACGAGCAGTACTTC.

This chain links TRBV9 with TRBJ2-5; the match to TRBD1 covers 8 bases. Germline loops: CDR1 SGDLS, CDR2 YYNGEE. CDR3 length: 16 amino acids. V lost 3 bases, J lost 1 base, and 8 bases stayed unmatched. CDR3 in DNA: TGTGCCAGCAGCGAGGGATCCGGGACAGGCCAAGAGACCCAGTACTTC. Its protein product is CASSEGSGTGQETQYF.

CDR3: CASSEAPGNTEAFF. The CDR3 DNA reads TGTGCCAGCAGTGAAGCCCCAGGGAACACTGAAGCTTTCTTT. This rearrangement joins TRBV6-1 to TRBJ1-1; no clear D. The CDR3 sequence is 14 residues long. With 0 bases removed from V and 1 base from J, the gap between germline ends came to 6 bases. Germline lookup yields CDR1 MNHNS and CDR2 SASEGT.